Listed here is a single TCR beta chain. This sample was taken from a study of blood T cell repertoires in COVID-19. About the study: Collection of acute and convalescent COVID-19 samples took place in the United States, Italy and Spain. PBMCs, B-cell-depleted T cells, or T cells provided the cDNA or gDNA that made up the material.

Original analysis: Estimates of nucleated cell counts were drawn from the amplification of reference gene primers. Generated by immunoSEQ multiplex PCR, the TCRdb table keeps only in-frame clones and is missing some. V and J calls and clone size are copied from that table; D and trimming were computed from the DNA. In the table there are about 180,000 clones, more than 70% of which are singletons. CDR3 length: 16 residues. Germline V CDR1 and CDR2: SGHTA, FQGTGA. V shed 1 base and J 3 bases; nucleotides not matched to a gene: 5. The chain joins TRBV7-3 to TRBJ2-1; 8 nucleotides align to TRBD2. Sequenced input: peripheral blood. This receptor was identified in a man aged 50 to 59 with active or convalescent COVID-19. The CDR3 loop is CASSLRTSGVYNEQFF. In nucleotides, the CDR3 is TGTGCCAGCAGCTTAAGAACTAGCGGAGTCTACAATGAGCAGTTCTTC.